Presented here are 11 T cell receptor beta chains from one specimen sequenced in a study of OX40 agonist ivuxolimab in advanced cancers. Method: immunoSEQ multiplex PCR; TCRdb's copy keeps in-frame clones and lacks some. The data hold about 45,000 clones, with less than 95% observed a single time. The material sequenced was CD4+ or CD8+ T cells sorted from blood, taken in a trial of the OX40 agonist ivuxolimab. The receptors were sampled from an adult with an advanced solid tumor such as melanoma, head and neck, liver or kidney cancer.

V and J are TRBV7-9 and TRBJ2-7; 7 nucleotides line up with TRBD1. This CDR3 has 17 amino acids. Germline V CDR1 and CDR2: SEHNR, FQNEAQ (reference sequence). V trimming: 5 bases; J trimming: 1 base; junction bases outside the gene matches: 14. This CDR3 reads CASSLGADRAGSYEQYF. CDR3 nucleotides: TGTGCCAGCAGCCTTGGGGCCGACAGGGCCGGTTCCTACGAGCAGTACTTC.

This chain connects TRBV30 to TRBJ2-2; D not certain. Germline V gene sequence: CDR1 GTSNPN, CDR2 SVGIG (reference sequence). Trimming pared 4 bases from V and 1 base from J, leaving 10 bases between. The CDR3 is 14 amino acids. The CDR3 nucleotides are TGTGCCTGGAACGGGCCCCTGAACACCGGGGAGCTGTTTTTT. Translation: CAWNGPLNTGELFF. Together with reference TRBV30 and TRBJ2-2, the CDR3 gives the full variable domain: SQTIHQWPATLVQPVGSPLSLECTVEGTSNPNLYWYRQAAGRGLQLLFYSVGIGQISSEVPQNLSASRPQDRQFILSSKKLLLSDSGFYLCAWNGPLNTGELFFGEGSRLTVL.

The chain employs TRBV19 and TRBJ2-1, with D maybe TRBD2 (5 bases). The germline CDR1 and CDR2 sequences are LNHDA and SQIVND (reference sequence). V was cut by 5 bases and J by 8 bases, with 10 bases left in between. The CDR3 sequence is 12 residues long. In DNA, the CDR3 is TGTGCCAGTAGTGTCGAGGGCGATGAGCAGTTCTTC. As protein: CASSVEGDEQFF.

The chain is built from TRBV27 and TRBJ2-2, with 8 bases fitting TRBD1. V dropped 2 bases and J dropped 7; count of bases not matched to a gene: 3. The CDR3 runs 14 residues. Germline V gives CDR1 MNHEY, CDR2 SMNVEV (reference sequence). This chain's CDR3 is CASSLGTGGGELFF. CDR3 DNA sequence: TGTGCCAGCAGTTTAGGCACAGGGGGCGGGGAGCTGTTTTTT.

The chain combines TRBV28 with TRBJ1-4; 9 nucleotides agree with TRBD1. V lost 5 bases, J lost 4 bases, and 5 bases stayed unmatched. CDR1 and CDR2 from the germline V gene are MDHEN and SYDVKM. This CDR3 is built from 15 residues. In nucleotides, the CDR3 is TGTGCCAGCAGTCCCGCGGGACAGGGTAATGAAAAACTGTTTTTT. Translated: CASSPAGQGNEKLFF.

The table lists this clone with a count of one. The chain combines TRBV28 with TRBJ2-7; no clear D gene. The ends were cut back, 5 bases at V and 6 bases at J, with 8 bases in the middle. The CDR3 runs 11 residues. CDR1 MDHEN and CDR2 SYDVKM come from the germline V gene. CDR3 in amino acids: CASSLRAEQYF. The CDR3, as DNA: TGTGCCAGCAGTCTTCGAGCCGAGCAGTACTTC. Full variable domain (outside the CDR3, taken from reference TRBV28 and TRBJ2-7): DVKVTQSSRYLVKRTGEKVFLECVQDMDHENMFWYRQDPGLGLRLIYFSYDVKMKEKGDIPEGYSVSREKKERFSLILESASTNQTSMYLCASSLRAEQYFGPGTRLTVT.

The rearrangement links TRBV6-1 to TRBJ1-5, with D uncertain. Germline V gene sequence: CDR1 MNHNS, CDR2 SASEGT. This CDR3 region has 15 residues. V was clipped by 3 bases and J by 3 bases, with 12 bases between them. CDR3 coding DNA: TGTGCCAGCAGTGACCCCCGGGCCCTCAATCAGCCCCAGCATTTT. Translated: CASSDPRALNQPQHF.

The V call is TRBV27, the J call TRBJ1-2; 10 nucleotides agree with TRBD1. Germline CDR1 is MNHEY and CDR2 is SMNVEV (reference sequence). This CDR3 is 16 amino acids long. V was pared by 1 base and J by 0 bases, with 2 bases of the junction left unmatched. In DNA, the CDR3 is TGTGCCAGCAGTTTATTTGGGACAGGGGCTAACTATGGCTACACCTTC. As protein: CASSLFGTGANYGYTF.

The CDR3 DNA is TGTGCCAGTAGTATCGGCCCAGGAAAGAACACTGAAGCTTTCTTT. Translating it yields CASSIGPGKNTEAFF. This chain uses TRBV19 with TRBJ1-1; D call uncertain. V was cut by 3 bases and J by 1 base, with 12 bases left in between. Germline CDR1 LNHDA, CDR2 SQIVND (reference sequence). The CDR3 covers 15 residues.

V and J are TRBV10-3 and TRBJ2-2, with D perhaps TRBD1 or TRBD2 (5 bases each). The V gene's germline CDR1 is ENHRY and CDR2 SYGVKD. V gave up 3 bases and J gave up 0 bases, with 14 bases separating them. The CDR3 contains 17 residues. The CDR3 spells CAISEKWGNSNTGELFF. The CDR3 DNA follows: TGTGCCATCAGTGAAAAGTGGGGGAATTCGAACACCGGGGAGCTGTTTTTT.

This clone was counted between two and nine times. The chain employs TRBV9 and TRBJ1-1, with D unclear. CDR1 is SGDLS and CDR2 is YYNGEE in the germline V gene. Between the trimmed V and J ends, which lost 4 bases and 2 bases, there was a span of 18 bases. This CDR3 has 16 amino acids. Here the CDR3 DNA reads TGTGCCAGCAGCCCACAACCGTGGCTGGGAAACACTGAAGCTTTCTTT. Its translation is CASSPQPWLGNTEAFF.